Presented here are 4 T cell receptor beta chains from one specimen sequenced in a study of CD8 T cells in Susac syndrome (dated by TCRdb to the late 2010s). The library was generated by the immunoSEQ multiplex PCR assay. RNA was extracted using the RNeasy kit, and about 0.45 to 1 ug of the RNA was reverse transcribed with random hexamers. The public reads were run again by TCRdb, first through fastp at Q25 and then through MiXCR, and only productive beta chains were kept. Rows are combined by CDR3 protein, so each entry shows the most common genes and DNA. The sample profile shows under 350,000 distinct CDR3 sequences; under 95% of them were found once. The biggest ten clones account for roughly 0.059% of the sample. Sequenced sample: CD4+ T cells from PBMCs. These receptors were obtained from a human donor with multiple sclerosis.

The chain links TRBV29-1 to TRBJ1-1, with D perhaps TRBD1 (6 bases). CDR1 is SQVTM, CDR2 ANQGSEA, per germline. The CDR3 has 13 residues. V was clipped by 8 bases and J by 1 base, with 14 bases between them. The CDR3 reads CSFFSGQNTEAFF. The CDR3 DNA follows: TGCAGCTTCTTCTCGGGACAGAACACTGAAGCTTTCTTT.

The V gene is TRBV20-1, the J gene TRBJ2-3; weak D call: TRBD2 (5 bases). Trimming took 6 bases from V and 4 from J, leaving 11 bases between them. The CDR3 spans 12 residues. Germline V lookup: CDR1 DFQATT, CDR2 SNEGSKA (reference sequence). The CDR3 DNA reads TGCAGTGCGAGTAGCGTACCAGATACGCAGTATTTT. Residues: CSASSVPDTQYF.

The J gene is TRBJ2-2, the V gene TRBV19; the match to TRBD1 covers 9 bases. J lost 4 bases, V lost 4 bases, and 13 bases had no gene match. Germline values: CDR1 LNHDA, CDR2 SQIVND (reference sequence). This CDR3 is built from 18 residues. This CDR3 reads CASSRRDRAIYSTGELFF. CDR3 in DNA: TGTGCCAGTAGTAGACGGGACAGGGCAATTTACAGCACCGGGGAGCTGTTTTTT. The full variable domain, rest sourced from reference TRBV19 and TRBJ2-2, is DGGITQSPKYLFRKEGQNVTLSCEQNLNHDAMYWYRQDPGQGLRLIYYSQIVNDFQKGDIAEGYSVSREKKESFPLTVTSAQKNPTAFYLCASSRRDRAIYSTGELFFGEGSRLTVL.

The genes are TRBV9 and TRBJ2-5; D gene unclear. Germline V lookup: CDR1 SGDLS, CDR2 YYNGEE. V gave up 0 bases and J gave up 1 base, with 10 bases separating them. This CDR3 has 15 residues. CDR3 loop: CASSVGPGRQETQYF. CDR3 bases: TGTGCCAGCAGCGTAGGCCCAGGACGCCAAGAGACCCAGTACTTC.